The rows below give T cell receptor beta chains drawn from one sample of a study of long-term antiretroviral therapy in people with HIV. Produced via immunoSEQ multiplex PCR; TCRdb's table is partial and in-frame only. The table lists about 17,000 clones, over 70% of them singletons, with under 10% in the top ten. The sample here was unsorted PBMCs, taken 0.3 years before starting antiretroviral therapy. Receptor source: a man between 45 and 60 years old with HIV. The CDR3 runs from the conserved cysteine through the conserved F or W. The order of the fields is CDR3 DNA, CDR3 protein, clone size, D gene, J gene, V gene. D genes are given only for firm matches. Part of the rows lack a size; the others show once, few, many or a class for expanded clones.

DNA: TGTGCCAGCAGCTTAGGGGGAGCTAGCCATGAGCAGTTCTTC
CDR3: CASSLGGASHEQFF
size: NA
D: NA
J: TRBJ2-1
V: TRBV7-2

DNA: TGTGCCAGCAGTGAAAGGCTTCACAGGCAAGAGACCCAGTACTTC
CDR3: CASSERLHRQETQYF
size: NA
D: NA
J: TRBJ2-5
V: TRBV6-1

DNA: TGCAGCGTCGTCAGGGGGGTGAACACTGAAGCTTTCTTT
CDR3: CSVVRGVNTEAFF
size: few
D: TRBD1
J: TRBJ1-1
V: TRBV29-1

DNA: TGCGCCAGCAATAACCCCGGGACAGACGGCTACACCTTC
CDR3: CASNNPGTDGYTF
size: NA
D: TRBD1
J: TRBJ1-2
V: TRBV5-1

DNA: TGTGCCAGCAGCTTAGGGGGCCCTACCTACGAGCAGTACTTC
CDR3: CASSLGGPTYEQYF
size: NA
D: NA
J: TRBJ2-7
V: TRBV7-2

DNA: TGTGCCCTTAGGCCGGGGATTTCGAACACCGGGGAGCTGTTTTTT
CDR3: CALRPGISNTGELFF
size: NA
D: NA
J: TRBJ2-2
V: TRBV6-6

DNA: TGTGCCAGCAGTTACTGGCAGGGGGCGATGGACGAGCAGTACTTC
CDR3: CASSYWQGAMDEQYF
size: NA
D: TRBD1
J: TRBJ2-7
V: TRBV6-6

DNA: TGTGCCAGCAGCCGCGGGACTAGCGGAGGAACAGGCGGGGAGCTGTTTTTT
CDR3: CASSRGTSGGTGGELFF
size: NA
D: TRBD2
J: TRBJ2-2
V: TRBV14

DNA: TGTGCCAGCAGCTTGGGGGTCTTAAATGAAAAACTGTTTTTT
CDR3: CASSLGVLNEKLFF
size: NA
D: NA
J: TRBJ1-4
V: TRBV5-8

DNA: TGTGCCAGCAACAGACTAGCGGGAGCGAACGAGCAGTACTTC
CDR3: CASNRLAGANEQYF
size: NA
D: TRBD2
J: TRBJ2-7
V: TRBV2

DNA: TGTGCCAGCAGCTTAGTTCCAAATGAGCAGTACTTC
CDR3: CASSLVPNEQYF
size: few
D: NA
J: TRBJ2-7
V: TRBV7-2

DNA: TGTGCCAGCAGCGACCGGGACCAGGGCACCGGGGAGCTGTTTTTT
CDR3: CASSDRDQGTGELFF
size: NA
D: NA
J: TRBJ2-2
V: TRBV11-3

DNA: TGTGCCAGCTCCCGCGGCTCCTACGAGCAGTACTTC
CDR3: CASSRGSYEQYF
size: NA
D: NA
J: TRBJ2-7
V: TRBV18

DNA: TGCGCCAGCAGCTTGGCTACTAGCGGGGTGTCGGGCGAGCAGTACTTC
CDR3: CASSLATSGVSGEQYF
size: few
D: TRBD2
J: TRBJ2-7
V: TRBV5-1

DNA: TGCGCCAGCAGCTTGGCAGGGGACCGCTACGAGCAGTACTTC
CDR3: CASSLAGDRYEQYF
size: NA
D: NA
J: TRBJ2-7
V: TRBV5-1

DNA: TGTGCCAGCAGCTTAGCGGGACTAGCGGGGGTAGATACGCAGTATTTT
CDR3: CASSLAGLAGVDTQYF
size: NA
D: TRBD2
J: TRBJ2-3
V: TRBV7-2

DNA: TGTGCCAGCAGCTTAGCTAGGCAAACGAACACCGGGGAGCTGTTTTTT
CDR3: CASSLARQTNTGELFF
size: once
D: NA
J: TRBJ2-2
V: TRBV7-2

DNA: TGTGCCAGTAGTGCACAGGGGGCACGGGATGAAAAACTGTTTTTT
CDR3: CASSAQGARDEKLFF
size: NA
D: TRBD1
J: TRBJ1-4
V: TRBV19

DNA: TGCAGTGCCCTTGGGAACTACGAGCAGTACTTC
CDR3: CSALGNYEQYF
size: NA
D: NA
J: TRBJ2-7
V: TRBV20-1

DNA: TGTGCCACCAGCAGAGTTGGGGCAGGTGGCTACACCTTC
CDR3: CATSRVGAGGYTF
size: NA
D: NA
J: TRBJ1-2
V: TRBV15

DNA: TGCGCCAGCAGCCATCTCGGGAGGCCTGACAATGAGCAGTTCTTC
CDR3: CASSHLGRPDNEQFF
size: NA
D: TRBD2
J: TRBJ2-1
V: TRBV4-3

DNA: TGTGCCAGCAGCTCAGGGACAGGGGGTGACACTGAAGCTTTCTTT
CDR3: CASSSGTGGDTEAFF
size: NA
D: TRBD1
J: TRBJ1-1
V: TRBV7-9

DNA: TGTGCCAGCAGCTTAAGTGATCATGGCGCCGGGGAGCTGTTTTTT
CDR3: CASSLSDHGAGELFF
size: NA
D: NA
J: TRBJ2-2
V: TRBV11-3

DNA: TGTGCCAGCAGCTTATACCGCGGGAGCTCCTACGAGCAGTACTTC
CDR3: CASSLYRGSSYEQYF
size: NA
D: TRBD2
J: TRBJ2-7
V: TRBV7-2

DNA: TGTGCCAGCAGTTGGGGTGCTAACTATGGCTACACCTTC
CDR3: CASSWGANYGYTF
size: few
D: NA
J: TRBJ1-2
V: TRBV25-1

DNA: TGTGCCAGCAGTTACTCGAGGAGGGATGAAAAACTGTTTTTT
CDR3: CASSYSRRDEKLFF
size: NA
D: NA
J: TRBJ1-4
V: TRBV6-5

DNA: TGTGCCAGCAGCTTTGGGTGGGGCCGGAGCTCCTACGAGCAGTACTTC
CDR3: CASSFGWGRSSYEQYF
size: NA
D: NA
J: TRBJ2-7
V: TRBV5-6

DNA: TGTGCCAGCAGCCGCAGCTCCTACGAGCAGTACTTC
CDR3: CASSRSSYEQYF
size: NA
D: NA
J: TRBJ2-7
V: TRBV27

DNA: TGTGCCAGCAGGGGGGGGACTGGGGCCAACGTCCTGACTTTC
CDR3: CASRGGTGANVLTF
size: NA
D: TRBD2
J: TRBJ2-6
V: TRBV7-2

DNA: TGCGCCAGCAGTCCCGGGACTAGCCGGTACCAAGAGACCCAGTACTTC
CDR3: CASSPGTSRYQETQYF
size: NA
D: TRBD2
J: TRBJ2-5
V: TRBV5-1

DNA: TGTGCCAGCAGTTTTGCTGGCGGGGGTCACTACAATGAGCAGTTCTTC
CDR3: CASSFAGGGHYNEQFF
size: NA
D: TRBD2
J: TRBJ2-1
V: TRBV28

DNA: TGTGCCAGCAGCTTAGGGGTCCATAAGGATGGAAACACCATATATTTT
CDR3: CASSLGVHKDGNTIYF
size: NA
D: NA
J: TRBJ1-3
V: TRBV7-8

DNA: TGTGCCAGCAGCGGGGGAGTTTCACCCCTCCACTTT
CDR3: CASSGGVSPLHF
size: NA
D: NA
J: TRBJ1-6
V: TRBV9

DNA: TGTGCCAGCAGCTCGGACGCTCAGGCTAACTATGGCTACACCTTC
CDR3: CASSSDAQANYGYTF
size: NA
D: NA
J: TRBJ1-2
V: TRBV5-6

DNA: TGCGCCAGCAGCCAAGATGCCCCTGTGGGGGGCAGCTCCTACGAGCAGTACTTC
CDR3: CASSQDAPVGGSSYEQYF
size: NA
D: NA
J: TRBJ2-7
V: TRBV4-3

DNA: TGTGCCAGCAGCCTCGGACTAGCGGGGAGCTTCAACTTC
CDR3: CASSLGLAGSFNF
size: few
D: TRBD2
J: TRBJ2-7
V: TRBV5-4

DNA: TGTGCCAGCAGTTTATCTGGACAGGTCTACTCCTACGAGCAGTACTTC
CDR3: CASSLSGQVYSYEQYF
size: NA
D: TRBD1
J: TRBJ2-7
V: TRBV27

DNA: TGTGCCAGCAGCTTCAACGGGGAGACCCAGTACTTC
CDR3: CASSFNGETQYF
size: few
D: NA
J: TRBJ2-5
V: TRBV7-2

DNA: TGTGCCAGCAGACTGAACCAGGGGCTGTGGACTGAAGCTTTCTTT
CDR3: CASRLNQGLWTEAFF
size: NA
D: NA
J: TRBJ1-1
V: TRBV28

DNA: TGCACCAGCAGCCAACGACTAGCGGGGCTTTACAATGAGCAGTTCTTC
CDR3: CTSSQRLAGLYNEQFF
size: NA
D: NA
J: TRBJ2-1
V: TRBV1

DNA: TGTGCCAGTAGTACCGTAAAACAGGGTTTAAATGAGCAGTTCTTC
CDR3: CASSTVKQGLNEQFF
size: once
D: NA
J: TRBJ2-1
V: TRBV19

DNA: TGTGCCAGCACCTCCTCCTCTTGGCAGGGAATCCACGAGCAGTACTTC
CDR3: CASTSSSWQGIHEQYF
size: once
D: NA
J: TRBJ2-7
V: TRBV7-2

DNA: TGTGCCAGCAGTTTCAGGGAGCCCCATCAGCCCCAGCATTTT
CDR3: CASSFREPHQPQHF
size: NA
D: NA
J: TRBJ1-5
V: TRBV28

DNA: TGTGCCAGCAGCCGTACAGTTCTAATCGTCTACGAGCAGTACTTC
CDR3: CASSRTVLIVYEQYF
size: NA
D: NA
J: TRBJ2-7
V: TRBV7-2

DNA: TGTGCCAGCAGCTCTCTATCAACTAATGAAAAACTGTTTTTT
CDR3: CASSSLSTNEKLFF
size: NA
D: NA
J: TRBJ1-4
V: TRBV13

DNA: TGTGCCATCAGTGAGTCGATGAGTGGAGAAAAGTTAGAGCCCCAGCATTTT
CDR3: CAISESMSGEKLEPQHF
size: once
D: NA
J: TRBJ1-5
V: TRBV10-3

DNA: TGTGCCAGCAGCTCCCGACTAGCGGGAGTCTACGAGCAGTACTTC
CDR3: CASSSRLAGVYEQYF
size: NA
D: TRBD2
J: TRBJ2-7
V: TRBV7-9

DNA: TGTGCCAGCAGTCCCCCGGCAGGAGAGAATCAGCCCCAGCATTTT
CDR3: CASSPPAGENQPQHF
size: NA
D: NA
J: TRBJ1-5
V: TRBV28

DNA: TGCGCCAGCAGCCCAACCGGGACAGGGGTCAGCTATGGCTACACCTTC
CDR3: CASSPTGTGVSYGYTF
size: few
D: TRBD1
J: TRBJ1-2
V: TRBV4-1

DNA: TGTGCCAGCAGCTTTGGACAGGTTTATGGCTACACCTTC
CDR3: CASSFGQVYGYTF
size: NA
D: TRBD1
J: TRBJ1-2
V: TRBV7-9

DNA: TGTGCCAGCAGTAGGGGCGGGAACATTCAGTACTTC
CDR3: CASSRGGNIQYF
size: NA
D: NA
J: TRBJ2-4
V: TRBV28

DNA: TGTGCCAGTAGTATTCAGAACACCGGGGAGCTGTTTTTT
CDR3: CASSIQNTGELFF
size: NA
D: NA
J: TRBJ2-2
V: TRBV19

DNA: TGTGCCAGCAGTGACCCAAGCAGGGGACAGGACGTTCTTAACTATGGCTACACCTTC
CDR3: CASSDPSRGQDVLNYGYTF
size: NA
D: TRBD1
J: TRBJ1-2
V: TRBV6-1

DNA: TGTGCCAGCAAGGGGGGAGGGGTTTACAATGAGCAGTTCTTC
CDR3: CASKGGGVYNEQFF
size: NA
D: NA
J: TRBJ2-1
V: TRBV2